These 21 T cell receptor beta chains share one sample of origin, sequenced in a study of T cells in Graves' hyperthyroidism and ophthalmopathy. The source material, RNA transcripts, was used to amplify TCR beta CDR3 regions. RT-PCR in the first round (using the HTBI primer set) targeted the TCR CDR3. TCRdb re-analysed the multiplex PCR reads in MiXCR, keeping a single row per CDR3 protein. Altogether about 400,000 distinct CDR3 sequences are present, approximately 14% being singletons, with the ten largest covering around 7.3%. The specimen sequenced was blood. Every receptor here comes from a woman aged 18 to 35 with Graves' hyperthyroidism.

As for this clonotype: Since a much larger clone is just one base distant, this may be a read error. The CDR3 nucleotides read TGCAGCGCCTCAGGGGGCGCCGGCTATGCCTACACCTTC. Protein product: CSASGGAGYAYTF. The chain uses TRBV29-1 and TRBJ1-2; 8 bases fit TRBD1. There are 13 residues in the CDR3. Germline-derived CDR1 and CDR2 are SQVTM and ANQGSEA.

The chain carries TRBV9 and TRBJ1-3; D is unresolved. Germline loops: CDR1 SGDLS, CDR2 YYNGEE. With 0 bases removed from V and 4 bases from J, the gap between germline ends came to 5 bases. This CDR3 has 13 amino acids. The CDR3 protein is CASSVALGNTIYF. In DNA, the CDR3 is TGTGCCAGCAGCGTAGCTCTCGGAAACACCATATATTTT.

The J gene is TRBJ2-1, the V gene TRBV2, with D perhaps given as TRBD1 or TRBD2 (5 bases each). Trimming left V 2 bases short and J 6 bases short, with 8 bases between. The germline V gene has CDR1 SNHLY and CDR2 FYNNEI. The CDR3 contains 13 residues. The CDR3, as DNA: TGTGCCAGCAGTGAATCTGGGGGCAATGAGCAGTTCTTC. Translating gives CASSESGGNEQFF.

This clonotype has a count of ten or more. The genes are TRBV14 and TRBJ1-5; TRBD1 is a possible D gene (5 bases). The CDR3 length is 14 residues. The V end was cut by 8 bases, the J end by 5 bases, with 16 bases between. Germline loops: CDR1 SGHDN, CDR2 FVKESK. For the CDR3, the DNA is TGTGCCAGCTCTCTAAGTGGGGGGTATCAGCCCCAGCATTTT. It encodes CASSLSGGYQPQHF.

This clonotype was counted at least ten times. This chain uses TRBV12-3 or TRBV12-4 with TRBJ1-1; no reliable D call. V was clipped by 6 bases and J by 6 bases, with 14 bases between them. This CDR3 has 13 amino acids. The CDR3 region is CASSHRRGPEAFF. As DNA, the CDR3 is TGTGCCAGCAGCCATAGGCGGGGTCCTGAAGCTTTCTTT.

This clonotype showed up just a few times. The CDR3 sequence: CSAGPMTGTSYEQYF. CDR3 sequence (DNA): TGCAGTGCTGGCCCTATGACAGGAACCTCCTACGAGCAGTACTTC. The chain combines TRBV20-1 with TRBJ2-7, with D perhaps TRBD1 (6 bases). V was clipped by 5 bases and J by 0 bases, with 17 bases between them. The CDR3 runs 15 residues. Germline V lookup: CDR1 DFQATT, CDR2 SNEGSKA (reference sequence).

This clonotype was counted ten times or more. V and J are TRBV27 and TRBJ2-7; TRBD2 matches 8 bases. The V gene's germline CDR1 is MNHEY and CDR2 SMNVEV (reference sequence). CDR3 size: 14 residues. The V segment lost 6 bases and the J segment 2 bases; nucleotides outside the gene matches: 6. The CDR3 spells CASSSQRGPYEQYF. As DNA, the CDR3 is TGTGCCAGCAGCAGTCAGCGGGGGCCCTACGAGCAGTACTTC.

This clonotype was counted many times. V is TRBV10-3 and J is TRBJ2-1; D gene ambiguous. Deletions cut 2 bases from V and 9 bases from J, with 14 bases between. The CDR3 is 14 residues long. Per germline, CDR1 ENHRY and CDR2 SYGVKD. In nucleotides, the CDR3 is TGTGCCATCAGTGAGACTAAGAGGCTGAGTGAGCAGTTCTTC. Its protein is CAISETKRLSEQFF.

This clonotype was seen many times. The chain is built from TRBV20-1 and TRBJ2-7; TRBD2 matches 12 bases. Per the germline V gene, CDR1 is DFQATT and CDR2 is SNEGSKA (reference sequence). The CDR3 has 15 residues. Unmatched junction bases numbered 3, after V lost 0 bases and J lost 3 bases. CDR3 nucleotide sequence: TGCAGTGCTAGAGAAGGGACTAGCGGGTTCTACGAGCAGTACTTC. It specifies CSAREGTSGFYEQYF.

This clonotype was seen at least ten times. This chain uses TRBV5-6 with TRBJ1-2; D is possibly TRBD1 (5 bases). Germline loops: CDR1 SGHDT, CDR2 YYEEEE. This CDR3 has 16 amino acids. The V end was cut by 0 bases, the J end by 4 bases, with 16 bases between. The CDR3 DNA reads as TGTGCCAGCAGCTTGGTAGGGACCGCGAGCCTCTATGGCTACACCTTC. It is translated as CASSLVGTASLYGYTF.

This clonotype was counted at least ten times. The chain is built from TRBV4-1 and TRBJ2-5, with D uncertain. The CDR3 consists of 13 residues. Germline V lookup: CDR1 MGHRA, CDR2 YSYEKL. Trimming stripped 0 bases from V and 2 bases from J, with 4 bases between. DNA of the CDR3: TGCGCCAGCAGCCAAGAGCAGCAAGAGACCCAGTACTTC. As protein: CASSQEQQETQYF.

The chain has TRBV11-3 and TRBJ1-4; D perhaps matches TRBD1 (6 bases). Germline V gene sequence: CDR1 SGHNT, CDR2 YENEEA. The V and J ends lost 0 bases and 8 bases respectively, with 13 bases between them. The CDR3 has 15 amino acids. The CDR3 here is CASSLDRGRNEKLFF. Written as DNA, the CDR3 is TGTGCCAGCAGCTTAGATCGGGGGCGAAACGAAAAACTGTTTTTT.

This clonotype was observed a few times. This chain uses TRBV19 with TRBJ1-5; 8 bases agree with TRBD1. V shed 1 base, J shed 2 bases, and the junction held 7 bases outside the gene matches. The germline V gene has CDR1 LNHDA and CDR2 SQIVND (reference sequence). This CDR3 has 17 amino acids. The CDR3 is CASSIVGQGARNQPQHF. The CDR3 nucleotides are TGTGCCAGTAGTATAGTCGGCCAGGGGGCCCGCAATCAGCCCCAGCATTTT.

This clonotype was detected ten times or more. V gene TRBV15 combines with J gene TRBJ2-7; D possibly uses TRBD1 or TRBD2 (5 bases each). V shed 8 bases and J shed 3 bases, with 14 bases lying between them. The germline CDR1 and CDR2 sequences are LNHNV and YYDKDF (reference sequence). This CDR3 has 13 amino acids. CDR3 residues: CATGRGLNYEQYF. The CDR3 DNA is TGTGCCACCGGACGGGGCCTGAACTACGAGCAGTACTTC.

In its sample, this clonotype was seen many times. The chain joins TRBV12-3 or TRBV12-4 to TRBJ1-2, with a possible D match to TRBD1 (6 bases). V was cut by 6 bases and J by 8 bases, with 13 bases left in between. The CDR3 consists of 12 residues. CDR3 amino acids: CASSTSGDGYTF. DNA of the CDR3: TGTGCCAGCAGCACCTCAGGGGACGGCTACACCTTC.

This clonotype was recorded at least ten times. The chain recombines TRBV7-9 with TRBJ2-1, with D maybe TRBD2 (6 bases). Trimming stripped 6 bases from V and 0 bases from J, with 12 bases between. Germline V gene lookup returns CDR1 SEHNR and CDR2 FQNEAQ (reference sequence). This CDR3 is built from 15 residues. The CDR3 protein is CASSQERASYNEQFF. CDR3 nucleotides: TGTGCCAGCAGTCAGGAGCGGGCCTCCTACAATGAGCAGTTCTTC.

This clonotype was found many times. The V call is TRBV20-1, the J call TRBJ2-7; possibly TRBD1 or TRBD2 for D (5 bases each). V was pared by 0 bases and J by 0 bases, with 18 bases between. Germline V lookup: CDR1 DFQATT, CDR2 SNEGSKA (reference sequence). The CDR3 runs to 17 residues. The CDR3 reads CSAREIYGTAGSYEQYF. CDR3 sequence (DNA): TGCAGTGCTAGAGAAATTTACGGGACGGCTGGCTCCTACGAGCAGTACTTC.

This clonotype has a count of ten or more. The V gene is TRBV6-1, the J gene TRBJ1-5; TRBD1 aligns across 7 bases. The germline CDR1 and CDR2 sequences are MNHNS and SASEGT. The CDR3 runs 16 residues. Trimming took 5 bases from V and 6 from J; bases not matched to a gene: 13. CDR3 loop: CASSPSRQGISQPQHF. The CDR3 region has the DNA TGTGCCAGCAGTCCCTCTCGACAGGGTATATCTCAGCCCCAGCATTTT.

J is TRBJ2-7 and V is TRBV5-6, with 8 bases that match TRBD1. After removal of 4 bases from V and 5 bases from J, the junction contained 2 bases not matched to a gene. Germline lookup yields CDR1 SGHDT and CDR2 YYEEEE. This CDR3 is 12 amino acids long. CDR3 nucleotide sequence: TGTGCCAGCAGCAAGACAGGGGACGAGCAGTACTTC. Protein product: CASSKTGDEQYF. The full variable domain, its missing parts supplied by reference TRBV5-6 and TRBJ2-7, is DAGVTQSPTHLIKTRGQQVTLRCSPKSGHDTVSWYQQALGQGPQFIFQYYEEEERQRGNFPDRFSGHQFPNYSSELNVNALLLGDSALYLCASSKTGDEQYFGPGTRLTVT.

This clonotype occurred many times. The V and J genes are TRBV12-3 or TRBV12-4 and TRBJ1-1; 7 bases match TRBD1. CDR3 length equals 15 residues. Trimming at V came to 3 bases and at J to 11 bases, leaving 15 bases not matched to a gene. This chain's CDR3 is CASSFTLSLGQLAFF. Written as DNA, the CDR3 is TGTGCCAGCAGTTTCACCCTCTCTCTGGGACAGCTCGCTTTCTTT.

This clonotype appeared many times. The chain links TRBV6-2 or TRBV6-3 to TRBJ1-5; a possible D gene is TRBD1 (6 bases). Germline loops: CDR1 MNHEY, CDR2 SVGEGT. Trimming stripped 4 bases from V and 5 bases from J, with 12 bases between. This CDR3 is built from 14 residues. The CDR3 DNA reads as TGTGCCAGCAGTTCCCCGGGGGGCGATCAGCCCCAGCATTTT. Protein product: CASSSPGGDQPQHF.